This is a list of T cell receptor beta chains from one sample in a study of CD4 T cells in relation to SARS-CoV-2 and coronaviruses. No antigens are known for them. TCRdb keeps only in-frame clones here, not all; method: immunoSEQ multiplex PCR. The data contain about 22,000 clones, around 66% of them singletons. The sequenced sample was CD4+ T cells from PBMCs, cultured in vitro. The source of these receptors is a human donor in good health. The CDR3 runs from the conserved cysteine through the conserved F or W. Fields, in order: CDR3 length, J gene, D gene, clone size, V gene, CDR3 DNA, CDR3 protein. D genes are given only for firm matches. The size entry is marked missing in some rows and otherwise reads once, few, many or a size class.

16 TRBJ2-7 TRBD2 . TRBV7-2 TGTGCCAGCAGCGCTAGCGGGAGGGCCGGGGGGTCCGAGCAGTACTTC CASSASGRAGGSEQYF
14 TRBJ2-7 TRBD1 . TRBV18 TGTGCCAGCTCGCCCGGGACAGCGAACTACGAGCAGTACTTC CASSPGTANYEQYF
12 TRBJ2-7 . few TRBV5-5 TGTGCCAGCAGCCGGGACCTAGGGGAGCAGTACTTC CASSRDLGEQYF
14 TRBJ1-4 . . TRBV5-1 TGCGCCAGCAGCTTGGGTTTAAATAATGAAAAACTGTTTTTT CASSLGLNNEKLFF
16 TRBJ2-3 . . TRBV5-1 TGCGCCAGCAGCTTAGGCCCCGAGGGCAGCACAGATACGCAGTATTTT CASSLGPEGSTDTQYF
15 TRBJ1-3 TRBD1 . TRBV15 TGTGCCACCAGCGCGGACAGGGGTGGGGGAAACACCATATATTTT CATSADRGGGNTIYF
15 TRBJ1-6 TRBD1 . TRBV28 TGTGCCAGCAGTCACGACGGGACAGGGGGATCACCCCTCCACTTT CASSHDGTGGSPLHF
15 TRBJ2-4 . . TRBV7-6 TGTGCCAGCAGCCCCCGGGGACGGGGTGAGAACATTCAGTACTTC CASSPRGRGENIQYF
9 TRBJ1-2 TRBD1 . TRBV20-1 TGCAGTGCTAGAGAGACAGGGAGCTTC CSARETGSF
15 TRBJ2-2 . . TRBV6-5 TGTGCCAGCAACCTGATGGGGGGGAACACCGGGGAGCTGTTTTTT CASNLMGGNTGELFF
15 TRBJ2-7 . . TRBV6-2/TRBV6-3 TGTGCCAGCAGCTATCTGGCGCAATCGGCCTACGAGCAGTACTTC CASSYLAQSAYEQYF
14 TRBJ1-2 . . TRBV4-1 TGCGCCAGCAGCCAAGAAGGTCGGAACTATGGCTACACCTTC CASSQEGRNYGYTF
16 TRBJ2-1 TRBD2 . TRBV4-2 TGTGCCAGCAGCCAAGATCTACTAGCGGGAGGAGAAGAGCAGTTCTTC CASSQDLLAGGEEQFF
16 TRBJ2-5 . . TRBV19 TGTGCCAGTAGTATAGATACGGGGACCGCGGGAGAGACCCAGTACTTC CASSIDTGTAGETQYF
14 TRBJ2-2 . . TRBV5-1 TGCGCCAGCAGCTTAACGGAGAACACCGGGGAGCTGTTTTTT CASSLTENTGELFF
16 TRBJ2-1 . . TRBV25-1 TGTGCCAGCAGTGCTACAGGAGTTCCCTCCTACAATGAGCAGTTCTTC CASSATGVPSYNEQFF
15 TRBJ1-3 . . TRBV6-5 TGTGCCAGCAGTTACGGCGCAGGGTCTGGAAACACCATATATTTT CASSYGAGSGNTIYF
14 TRBJ2-7 TRBD1 once TRBV14 TGTGCCACCCACGCCTCGACAGGGGGCGGCGAGCAGTACTTC CATHASTGGGEQYF
15 TRBJ2-2 TRBD1 . TRBV6-5 TGTGCCAGCAGGGGACAGGGTACGAACACCGGGGAGCTGTTTTTT CASRGQGTNTGELFF
15 TRBJ2-3 TRBD2 once TRBV19 TGTGCCAGTACGAGGACTAGCGGGGGTACAGATACGCAGTATTTT CASTRTSGGTDTQYF
17 TRBJ2-7 TRBD2 few TRBV6-2/TRBV6-3 TGTGCCAGCAGTTATCTGCCGCTAGCGGGGCGATCATACGAGCAGTACTTC CASSYLPLAGRSYEQYF
11 TRBJ2-7 . . TRBV18 TGTGCCAGCTCACCATCAGACGAGCAGTACTTC CASSPSDEQYF
16 TRBJ2-2 TRBD2 . TRBV5-4 TGTGCCAGCAGCCCGTGGGGCAGGGAGGGCACCGGGGAGCTGTTTTTT CASSPWGREGTGELFF
15 TRBJ1-2 . few TRBV27 TGTGCCAGCAGTCCCCGGGACGGCACTAACTATGGCTACACCTTC CASSPRDGTNYGYTF
12 TRBJ1-1 . few TRBV7-2 TGTGCCAGCAGTCCCAGGGGTACTGAAGCTTTCTTT CASSPRGTEAFF
16 TRBJ1-1 . few TRBV5-1 TGCGCCAGCAGCTTGGATGAGGGTACCGAGAGCACTGAAGCTTTCTTT CASSLDEGTESTEAFF
15 TRBJ1-5 . once TRBV4-3 TGCGCCAGCAGCCAAGATCAGGGAGACAATCAGCCCCAGCATTTT CASSQDQGDNQPQHF